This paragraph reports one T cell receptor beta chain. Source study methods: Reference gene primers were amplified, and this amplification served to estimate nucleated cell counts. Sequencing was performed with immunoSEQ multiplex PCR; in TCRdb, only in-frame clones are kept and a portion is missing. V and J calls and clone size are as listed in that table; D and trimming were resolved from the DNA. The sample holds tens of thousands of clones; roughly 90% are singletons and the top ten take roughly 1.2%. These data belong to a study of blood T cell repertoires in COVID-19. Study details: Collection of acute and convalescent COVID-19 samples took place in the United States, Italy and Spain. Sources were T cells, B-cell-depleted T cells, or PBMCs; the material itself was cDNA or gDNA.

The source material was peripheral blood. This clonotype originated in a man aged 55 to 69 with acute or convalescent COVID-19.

The CDR3, as DNA: TGTGCCACCAGCAGAAAAGGGGACAATGGTCGGGAAAAACTGTTTTTT. Translated: CATSRKGDNGREKLFF. V gene TRBV15 combines with J gene TRBJ1-4, with D tentatively TRBD1 (6 bases). The CDR3 is 16 residues long. V lost 2 bases and J 8 bases, leaving 18 bases between the germline ends. Germline CDR1 and CDR2: LNHNV and YYDKDF (reference sequence).